Listed below are T cell receptor beta chains from one sample, sequenced in a study of cytomegalovirus exposure and HLA in healthy donors. Here immunoSEQ multiplex PCR was the method, and the copy in TCRdb shows in-frame clones only, minus some. The sample lists around 180,000 clones; more than 75% were seen once. Sequences were obtained from PBMCs. These TCRs come from a girl in the first two years of life in good health and CMV-seronegative. The CDR3 runs from the conserved cysteine through the conserved F or W. D genes are given only for firm matches. A clone size is listed for some rows: how often the clone was seen (once, few, many), or a class if it is expanded.

NA	TRBV5-1	NA	TRBJ1-4	CASSPFIGVGTNEKLFF	TGCGCCAGCTCGCCTTTTATCGGGGTCGGAACTAATGAAAAACTGTTTTTT
NA	TRBV29-1	few	TRBJ2-1	CSVEDQYLRVYEQFF	TGCAGCGTTGAAGATCAATACCTCAGGGTCTATGAGCAGTTCTTC
TRBD1	TRBV6-1	NA	TRBJ2-7	CASSTGGSRYEQYF	TGTGCCAGCAGTACAGGGGGGTCTAGGTACGAGCAGTACTTC
TRBD1	TRBV9	NA	TRBJ1-2	CASSPWGKQGEEGYTF	TGTGCCAGCAGCCCCTGGGGGAAACAGGGGGAGGAGGGCTACACCTTC
NA	TRBV19	once	TRBJ2-5	CASRRQGIQETQYF	TGTGCCAGTAGACGGCAGGGAATCCAAGAGACCCAGTACTTC
TRBD2	TRBV30	NA	TRBJ2-1	CAWSRRGGGAMNEQFF	TGTGCCTGGAGTCGGCGGGGCGGGGGGGCAATGAATGAGCAGTTCTTC
TRBD1	TRBV4-3	few	TRBJ2-3	CASSQAIPGQGLDTQYF	TGCGCCAGCAGCCAAGCCATTCCGGGACAGGGGTTAGATACGCAGTATTTT
NA	TRBV4-1	NA	TRBJ1-1	CASSQPDRRAFF	TGCGCCAGCAGCCAACCTGACAGGAGGGCTTTCTTT
NA	TRBV15	once	TRBJ1-4	CATSREAIWPATNEKLFF	TGTGCCACCAGCAGAGAGGCAATTTGGCCTGCAACTAATGAAAAACTGTTTTTT
TRBD1	TRBV4-2	NA	TRBJ1-1	CASSFDRGNTEAFF	TGTGCCAGCAGCTTCGACAGGGGGAACACTGAAGCTTTCTTT
NA	TRBV5-6	NA	TRBJ2-7	CASSLRAGGFIGIPYEQYF	TGTGCCAGCAGCTTGAGGGCAGGGGGGTTTATAGGGATACCATACGAGCAGTACTTC
TRBD2	TRBV5-1	NA	TRBJ2-1	CASSSTSGRITYNEQFF	TGCGCCAGCAGCTCTACTAGCGGGAGGATAACCTACAATGAGCAGTTCTTC
TRBD2	TRBV12-5	NA	TRBJ2-1	CASGLGSGRLYNEQFF	TGTGCTAGTGGTTTGGGAAGCGGGAGACTTTACAATGAGCAGTTCTTC
TRBD1	TRBV5-1	NA	TRBJ1-2	CASSLEGQAYGYTF	TGCGCCAGCAGCTTGGAGGGACAGGCCTATGGCTACACCTTC
TRBD1	TRBV6-1	NA	TRBJ1-5	CASSLRGQGMEPQHF	TGTGCCAGCAGCCTAAGAGGACAGGGAATGGAGCCCCAGCATTTT
TRBD1	TRBV10-3	NA	TRBJ1-1	CAIRGRTGNRNTEAFF	TGTGCCATCAGAGGGCGGACAGGGAATAGGAACACTGAAGCTTTCTTT
NA	TRBV6-5	NA	TRBJ2-5	CASSPYTSRGETQYF	TGTGCCAGCAGTCCCTATACTAGCCGGGGCGAGACCCAGTACTTC
NA	TRBV29-1	NA	TRBJ1-1	CSVEPTGTGVNTEAFF	TGCAGCGTTGAACCTACAGGGACGGGTGTTAACACTGAAGCTTTCTTT
NA	TRBV6-6	few	TRBJ1-3	CASSYEPNTIYF	TGTGCCAGCAGTTACGAGCCCAACACCATATATTTT
NA	TRBV19	NA	TRBJ1-6	CASQATYNSPLHF	TGTGCCAGTCAGGCCACCTATAATTCACCCCTCCACTTT
NA	TRBV7-9	NA	TRBJ2-1	CASSQQGPSYNEQFF	TGTGCCAGCAGCCAACAGGGCCCTTCCTACAATGAGCAGTTCTTC
TRBD2	TRBV19	NA	TRBJ2-4	CASRSREGGNIQYF	TGTGCCAGTAGAAGCAGGGAGGGAGGAAACATTCAGTACTTC
NA	TRBV7-8	NA	TRBJ2-3	CASVSLDRPDTQYF	TGTGCCAGCGTCAGCTTGGACAGACCAGATACGCAGTATTTT
NA	TRBV21-1	NA	TRBJ1-3	CAAYHGGGGLAGNTIYF	TGTGCCGCATACCATGGCGGGGGCGGGCTGGCTGGAAACACCATATATTTT
NA	TRBV12-5	NA	TRBJ1-4	CASGTFRVPNEKLFF	TGTGCTAGTGGTACCTTCAGGGTACCTAATGAAAAACTGTTTTTT
NA	TRBV5-1	NA	TRBJ2-3	CASSLTAGSTDTQYF	TGCGCCAGCAGTCTTACCGCGGGGAGCACAGATACGCAGTATTTT
NA	TRBV7-9	NA	TRBJ2-7	CASSAGRYEQYF	TGTGCCAGCAGCGCGGGACGGTACGAGCAGTACTTC
NA	TRBV25-1	few	TRBJ2-4	CASSELAKNIQYF	TGTGCCAGCAGTGAACTAGCCAAAAACATTCAGTACTTC
TRBD2	TRBV11-2	NA	TRBJ2-4	CASSRRLAGIKNIQYF	TGTGCCAGCAGCCGGAGACTAGCGGGTATAAAAAACATTCAGTACTTC
TRBD1	TRBV6-5	NA	TRBJ1-5	CASRGQGASQPQHF	TGTGCCAGTAGGGGACAGGGGGCATCTCAGCCCCAGCATTTT
NA	TRBV10-2	NA	TRBJ1-2	CASSEGQNFYGYTF	TGCGCCAGCAGTGAGGGACAGAATTTTTATGGCTACACCTTC
TRBD1	TRBV5-6	NA	TRBJ1-5	CASSLGTGNQPQHF	TGTGCCAGCAGCTTAGGGACAGGAAATCAGCCCCAGCATTTT
TRBD2	TRBV5-1	NA	TRBJ2-1	CASTWGEGIQFF	TGCGCCAGCACCTGGGGGGAGGGGATACAGTTCTTC
NA	TRBV9	NA	TRBJ2-1	CASSVDNAINNEQFF	TGTGCCAGCAGCGTAGATAATGCGATCAACAATGAGCAGTTCTTC
NA	TRBV6-5	NA	TRBJ1-2	CASSYARGTGYGYTF	TGTGCCAGCAGTTACGCGAGAGGTACCGGCTATGGCTACACCTTC
NA	TRBV30	NA	TRBJ1-2	CAWSVHLTDPTGYTF	TGTGCCTGGAGTGTCCATTTGACAGACCCAACTGGCTACACCTTC
NA	TRBV6-5	NA	TRBJ2-7	CASSYKSSYEQYF	TGTGCCAGCAGTTACAAGAGCTCCTACGAGCAGTACTTC
NA	TRBV4-2	NA	TRBJ1-3	CASSQDPRGNTIYF	TGTGCCAGCAGCCAAGATCCTAGGGGAAACACCATATATTTT
NA	TRBV5-1	NA	TRBJ2-2	CASAIGEPTGELFF	TGCGCCAGCGCTATAGGAGAACCCACCGGGGAGCTGTTTTTT
TRBD2	TRBV5-1	NA	TRBJ2-1	CASSFWGEGRNEQFF	TGCGCCAGCAGCTTTTGGGGGGAGGGGCGCAATGAGCAGTTCTTC
NA	TRBV7-6	NA	TRBJ1-1	CASSLAPLEGAAFF	TGTGCCAGCAGCTTAGCACCCCTCGAGGGTGCAGCTTTCTTT
NA	TRBV25-1	once	TRBJ1-1	CASTPGGNTEAFF	TGTGCCAGCACCCCCGGGGGTAACACTGAAGCTTTCTTT
NA	TRBV6-1	NA	TRBJ1-3	CATTGLSGNTIYF	TGTGCCACTACCGGACTGTCTGGAAACACCATATATTTT
NA	TRBV18	once	TRBJ1-2	CASSPQGRRYGYTF	TGTGCCAGCTCACCTCAGGGGCGTAGGTATGGCTACACCTTC
TRBD2	TRBV7-9	NA	TRBJ2-3	CASSLRTSGGERF	TGTGCCAGCAGCTTAAGGACTAGCGGGGGGGAGAGATTT
NA	TRBV5-5	NA	TRBJ1-2	CASSLLGTPNHNYGYTF	TGTGCCAGCAGCTTGTTGGGGACTCCAAACCATAACTATGGCTACACCTTC
NA	TRBV18	NA	TRBJ1-2	CASSPLQGLYGYTF	TGTGCCAGCTCACCGTTACAGGGCCTCTATGGCTACACCTTC
TRBD2	TRBV15	NA	TRBJ2-1	CATRAGDESEQFF	TGTGCCACCAGGGCGGGAGATGAAAGTGAGCAGTTCTTC
TRBD2	TRBV5-4	NA	TRBJ2-1	CASSGTGLAGYNEQFF	TGTGCCAGCAGCGGAACGGGACTAGCGGGGTACAATGAGCAGTTCTTC
NA	TRBV2	NA	TRBJ2-1	CASSINQGSEQFF	TGTGCCAGCAGTATCAATCAGGGGAGTGAGCAGTTCTTC
NA	TRBV9	few	TRBJ1-5	CASSAGGGLNQPQHF	TGTGCCAGCAGCGCCGGGGGGGGGCTCAATCAGCCCCAGCATTTT
TRBD2	TRBV7-2	once	TRBJ2-7	CASSPPTSGRGGEQYF	TGTGCCAGCAGCCCTCCGACTAGCGGGAGGGGGGGCGAGCAGTACTTC